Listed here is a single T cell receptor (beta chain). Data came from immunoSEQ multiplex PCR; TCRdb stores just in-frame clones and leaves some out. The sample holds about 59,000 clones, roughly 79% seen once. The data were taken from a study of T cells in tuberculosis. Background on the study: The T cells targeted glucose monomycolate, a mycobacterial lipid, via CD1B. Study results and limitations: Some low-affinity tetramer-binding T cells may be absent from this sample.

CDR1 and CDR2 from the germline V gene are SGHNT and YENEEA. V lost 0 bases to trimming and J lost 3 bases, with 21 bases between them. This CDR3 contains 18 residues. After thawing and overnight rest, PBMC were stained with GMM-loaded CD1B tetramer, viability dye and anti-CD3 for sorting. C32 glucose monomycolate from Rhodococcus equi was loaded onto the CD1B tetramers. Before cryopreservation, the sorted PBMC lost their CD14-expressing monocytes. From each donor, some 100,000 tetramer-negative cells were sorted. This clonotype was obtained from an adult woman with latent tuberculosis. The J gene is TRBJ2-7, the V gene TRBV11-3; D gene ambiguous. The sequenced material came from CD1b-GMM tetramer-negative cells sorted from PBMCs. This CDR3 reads CASSLDEKSGLPHYEQYF. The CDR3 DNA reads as TGTGCCAGCAGCTTAGATGAGAAGTCCGGTCTTCCTCACTACGAGCAGTACTTC.